This T cell receptor (beta chain) was retrieved from a study of vaccination effects on CD4 cells after COVID-19. For the study at large: BNT162b2 vaccine or mRNA-1273 vaccine was given to participants in two doses.

TCRdb's copy holds only in-frame clones and misses some; the assay was immunoSEQ multiplex PCR. The table includes 55,000 to 75,000 clones, approximately 79% detected once. In regard to this clone: No antigen is known for it.

In the ViraFEST assay, antigen-specific CD4+ clonotypes were identified by expansion after peptide-pool stimulation. On roughly day 10 of culture, CD4+ T cells were separated out. Absence of prior SARS-CoV-2 infection characterized the vaccine recipients, who showed negative nucleocapsid antibodies. Trimming pared 4 bases from V and 1 base from J, leaving 10 bases between. From germline, CDR1 is LNHDA and CDR2 SQIVND (reference sequence). This CDR3 contains 14 residues. The input for sequencing was CD4+ T cells from PBMCs cultured with HCoV-NL63 spike peptides, taken before COVID-19 vaccination. This chain connects TRBV19 to TRBJ1-1, with D unclear. The receptor's source is a human donor who received a COVID-19 vaccine. This CDR3 is CASSRELKNTEAFF. The CDR3 coding sequence is TGTGCCAGTAGTAGGGAATTAAAGAACACTGAAGCTTTCTTT.